These 6 T cell receptor beta chains were sequenced from one sample in a study of tumor-infiltrating lymphocytes in primary liver carcinoma. Unsorted whole blood yielded the blood RNA, and germline DNA was also extracted. Starting material of about 480 ng total RNA yielded TCR beta cDNA via a constant-region primer. Researchers made the TCR beta libraries by running three nested multiplex PCR rounds with slightly modified ARM-PCR. With TRBV1-TRBV30 forward primers and a C-beta reverse primer, the first two PCR rounds were run for 9 to 10 cycles each. TCRdb itself ran the multiplex PCR reads through MiXCR, one entry per CDR3 protein. This sample has 150,000 to 200,000 distinct CDR3 sequences; 50% to 75% occur once, and the top ten carry 72%. The sequenced sample consisted of peripheral blood. The origin of the receptors is a man aged 40-55 years with primary liver carcinoma and hepatitis B virus infection.

Points on this clonotype: At one boundary the junction diverges from the germline segment, which might be a read error. This sequence joins TRBV29-1 and TRBJ1-3, with D hard to call. CDR1 is SQVTM, CDR2 ANQGSEA, per germline. The CDR3 runs to 13 residues. In nucleotides, the CDR3 is TGCAACGTTGAGATGGGAGTAGGAAACACCATATATTTT. Translated, it gives CNVEMGVGNTIYF.

A note on this clonotype: This CDR3 is missing its conserved last phenylalanine or tryptophan, likely due to a read error. This chain joins TRBV6-5 and TRBJ2-7; 7 nucleotides agree with TRBD1. V was clipped by 6 bases and J by 1 base; unmatched bases: 6. In germline, CDR1 is MNHEY, CDR2 SVGAGI. The CDR3 has 14 residues. CDR3 sequence: CASSTGVGSYEQYS. In nucleotides, the CDR3 is TGTGCCAGCAGCACAGGGGTTGGGTCCTACGAGCAGTACTCC.

V is TRBV14 and J is TRBJ2-3, with 7 bases identical to TRBD2. V gave up 4 bases and J gave up 2 bases; unmatched junction bases: 15. CDR1 is SGHDN and CDR2 is FVKESK in the germline V gene. This CDR3 has 18 residues. The CDR3 is CASSRKAGGGALTDTQYF. The CDR3 DNA follows: TGTGCCAGCAGCCGGAAAGCTGGGGGGGGAGCCCTCACAGATACGCAGTATTTT.

Only one count was recorded for this clonotype. This may arise from a read error, as a much more abundant clone is one base away. The chain has TRBV11-2 and TRBJ2-7, with D maybe TRBD2 (6 bases). CDR3 size: 15 residues. CDR1 is SGHAT, CDR2 FQNNGV, per germline. In DNA, the CDR3 is TGTGCCTGCAGCTGGGCAGCAGGGACGGGGGACGAGCAGTACTTC. It codes for CACSWAAGTGDEQYF.

The chain has TRBV28 and TRBJ1-3; D is unresolved. The CDR3 length is 15 residues. V was shortened by 3 bases and J by 0 bases, with 9 bases between the two germline ends. Germline CDR1 and CDR2: MDHEN and SYDVKM. The CDR3 bases are TGTGCCAGCAGTTTCAGTACGGCCTCTGGAAACACCATATATTTT. It translates to CASSFSTASGNTIYF.

This clonotype has just a few counts. This chain uses TRBV6-6 with TRBJ2-1, with no clear D. This CDR3 region has 16 residues. Germline lookup yields CDR1 MNHNY and CDR2 SVGAGI (reference sequence). V lost 4 bases and J lost 5, with 18 bases in between. In DNA form, the CDR3 reads TGTGCCAGCAGTTCACAAGGGCCCCCCCCCGACAATGAGCAGTTCTTC. This codes for CASSSQGPPPDNEQFF.